This T cell receptor beta chain was sequenced for a study of vaccination effects on CD4 cells after COVID-19 (dated 2022 in TCRdb). In terms of the full investigation: In the ViraFEST assay, PBMC were stimulated with viral peptide pools, and antigen-specific CD4+ T cell clonotypes were then identified by expansion using TCR sequencing. Participants received two doses of either the BNT162b2 or the mRNA-1273 mRNA SARS-CoV-2 vaccine. Pre-vaccine samples were collected from two convalescent patients 16 days and one week before the first dose, corresponding to 142 and 148 days after COVID-19 diagnosis. Some 2 million PBMC per well were cultured in IMDM with approximately 5% human AB serum, around 10 IU/ml IL-2 and gentamicin, plus 10 ug/ml peptides. SARS-CoV-2 spike-specific CD4+ TCR repertoires from before and after mRNA vaccination were compared in COVID-19 convalescent patients and in infection-naive vaccine recipients. The full study included over 8 COVID-19 convalescent patients and a handful of SARS-CoV-2-naive healthy vaccine recipients. The Oncomine TCR Beta short-read assay on an Illumina iSeq 100 was used to sequence cultures from other donors in the study.

From cysteine to phenylalanine, the CDR3 is 17 amino acids long. CDR3 DNA is the only sequence kept; it has 51 bases, read in frame from the first base. About this clone itself: Its antigen is not yet known. No quality values exist for individual bases; no much larger clone is one base distant.

The receptor library was made with the immunoSEQ multiplex PCR assay. TCR beta CDR3 sequencing was performed on DNA from the cultured, isolated CD4+ T cells. The source study handled its data this way. Non-productive TCR sequences were removed and reads were trimmed to the CDR3 region, keeping CDR3s of at least 7 amino acids. The MANAFEST web app was used to identify antigen-specific clonotypes by comparing expansion in peptide wells with expansion in reference cultures. To count as positive, a clone had to show expansion at FDR<0.05 compared with the reference and with all other wells, an odds ratio above 5, and a frequency above 0.1% in two replicate wells. A clonotype was called cross-reactive if it was significantly expanded both in SARS-CoV-2 spike wells and in at least one common cold coronavirus spike condition. Levenshtein distance calculated with the stringdist R package was used to assess CDR3 similarity, and unrooted trees were constructed with ape in R 3.6.1. TCRdb mirrors the immuneACCESS table, restricted to in-frame sequences. Some clones are absent from its copies; in checked studies, under half trace to an unresolved V gene, and the reason for the others is unknown. The V and J calls and clone size come from that table; D and trimming were worked out from the DNA. The sample contains about 51,000 clones, approximately 81% of them found a single time. The top ten clonotypes cover roughly 8.8% of the sample.

Broad study findings and their caveats: Limitations of the study were the small number of convalescent patients and the absence of early post-infection timepoints. In convalescent patients, the post-vaccine spike-reactive repertoire consisted mainly of new vaccine-induced clones, largely distinct from infection-induced clones. Marked clonal contraction was observed in both infection-induced and vaccine-induced clones at late post-vaccination timepoints, consistent with waning T cell responses.

After less than eleven days of culture, CD4+ T cells were isolated with the EasySep CD4+ T cell isolation kit. PCR-confirmed SARS-CoV-2 infection had occurred in convalescent patients between March and December 2020, before the Alpha, Beta and Delta variants emerged in the United States. On days 3 and 7, half of the culture medium was replaced with fresh IL-2-containing medium. Unless otherwise noted, each peptide stimulation condition was cultured in triplicate wells. PBMC were separated from whole blood using Ficoll-Paque Plus gradient centrifugation and were then either cryopreserved at -140C or used fresh. The QIAamp micro DNA kit was used to extract genomic DNA from the cultured CD4+ T cells.

This specimen consisted of CD4+ T cells from PBMCs cultured without peptide, obtained before COVID-19 vaccination. The V and J genes are TRBV7-5 and TRBJ1-5; TRBD1 is the table's D call and was not checked against the DNA. TRBV7-5 is termed a pseudogene. This receptor was obtained from a human donor who had a prior SARS-CoV-2 infection. The CDR3 sequence is CARSESPGQAKNQPQHF. The DNA sequence is given as TGTGCCAGAAGCGAAAGTCCGGGACAGGCCAAAAATCAGCCCCAGCATTTT.